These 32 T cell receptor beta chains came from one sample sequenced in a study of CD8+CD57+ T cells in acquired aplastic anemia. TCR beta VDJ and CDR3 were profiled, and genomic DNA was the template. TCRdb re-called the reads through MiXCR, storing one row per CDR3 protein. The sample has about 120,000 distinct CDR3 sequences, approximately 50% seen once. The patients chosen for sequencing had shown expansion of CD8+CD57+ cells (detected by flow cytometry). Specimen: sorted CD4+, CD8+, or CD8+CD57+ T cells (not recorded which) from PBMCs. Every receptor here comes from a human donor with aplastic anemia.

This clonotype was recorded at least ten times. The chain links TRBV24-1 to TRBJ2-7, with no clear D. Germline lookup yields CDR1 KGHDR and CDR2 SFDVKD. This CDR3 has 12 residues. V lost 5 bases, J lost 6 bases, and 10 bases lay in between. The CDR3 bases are TGTGCCACCAGTGTTAGCTCGAGCGAGCAGTACTTC. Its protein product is CATSVSSSEQYF.

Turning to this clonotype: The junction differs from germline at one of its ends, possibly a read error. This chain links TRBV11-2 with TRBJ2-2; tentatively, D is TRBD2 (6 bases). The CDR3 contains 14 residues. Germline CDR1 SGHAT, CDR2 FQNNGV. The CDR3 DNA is TGTGCCAGCAGCTTATCGGCGGGAACCGGCGAGCTGTTTTTT. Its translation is CASSLSAGTGELFF.

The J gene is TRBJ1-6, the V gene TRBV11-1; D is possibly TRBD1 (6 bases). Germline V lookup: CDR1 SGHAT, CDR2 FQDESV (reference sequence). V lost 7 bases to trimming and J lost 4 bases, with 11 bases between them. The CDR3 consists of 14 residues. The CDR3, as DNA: TGTGCCAGCACCGTTCAGGGGTATAATTCACCCCTCCACTTT. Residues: CASTVQGYNSPLHF.

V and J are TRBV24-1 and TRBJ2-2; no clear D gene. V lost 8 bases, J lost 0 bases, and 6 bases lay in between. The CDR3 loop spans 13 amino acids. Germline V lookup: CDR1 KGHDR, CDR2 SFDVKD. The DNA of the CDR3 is TGTGCCACCATGAACACGAACACCGGGGAGCTGTTTTTT. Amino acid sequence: CATMNTNTGELFF.

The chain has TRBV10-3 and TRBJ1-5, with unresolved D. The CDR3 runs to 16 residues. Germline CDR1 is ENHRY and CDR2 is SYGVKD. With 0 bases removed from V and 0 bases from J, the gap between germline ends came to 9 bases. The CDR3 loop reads CAISESTAVSNQPQHF. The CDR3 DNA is TGTGCCATCAGTGAGTCAACAGCGGTTAGCAATCAGCCCCAGCATTTT.

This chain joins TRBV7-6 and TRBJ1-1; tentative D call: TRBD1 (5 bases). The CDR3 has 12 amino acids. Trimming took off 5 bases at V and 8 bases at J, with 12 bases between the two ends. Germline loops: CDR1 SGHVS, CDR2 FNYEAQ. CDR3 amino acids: CASSPGTGEAFF. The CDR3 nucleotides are TGTGCCAGCAGCCCCGGGACCGGAGAAGCTTTCTTT. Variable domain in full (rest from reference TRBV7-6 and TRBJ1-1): GAGVSQSPRYKVTKRGQDVALRCDPISGHVSLYWYRQALGQGPEFLTYFNYEAQQDKSGLPNDRFSAERPEGSISTLTIQRTEQRDSAMYRCASSPGTGEAFFGQGTRLTVV.

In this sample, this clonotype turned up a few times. In nucleotides, the CDR3 is TGTGCCTGGAGTTTTCAGAACACCGGGGAGCTGTTTTTT. Encoded protein: CAWSFQNTGELFF. J is TRBJ2-2 and V is TRBV30; no clear D gene. Between the trimmed V and J ends, which lost 2 bases and 1 base, there was a span of 5 bases. Per the germline V gene, CDR1 is GTSNPN and CDR2 is SVGIG (reference sequence). CDR3 size: 13 residues.

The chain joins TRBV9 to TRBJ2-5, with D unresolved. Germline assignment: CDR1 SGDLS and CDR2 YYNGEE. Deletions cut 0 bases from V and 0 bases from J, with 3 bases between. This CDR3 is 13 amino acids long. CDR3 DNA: TGTGCCAGCAGCGTAGCTGACCAAGAGACCCAGTACTTC. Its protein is CASSVADQETQYF.

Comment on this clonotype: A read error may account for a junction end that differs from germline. CDR3 nucleotide sequence: TGCGGCGTTGAAGTGCGGGCTAGCAAGCAGTACTTC. This translates into CGVEVRASKQYF. The rearrangement uses TRBV29-1 and TRBJ2-7; tentative D call: TRBD2 (5 bases). Germline CDR1 SQVTM, CDR2 ANQGSEA. The CDR3 covers 12 residues.

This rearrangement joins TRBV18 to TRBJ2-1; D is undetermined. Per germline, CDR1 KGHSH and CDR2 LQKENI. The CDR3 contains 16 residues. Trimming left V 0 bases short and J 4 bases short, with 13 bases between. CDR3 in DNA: TGTGCCAGCTCACCACCCAGTGGGATGAGGTACAATGAGCAGTTCTTC. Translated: CASSPPSGMRYNEQFF. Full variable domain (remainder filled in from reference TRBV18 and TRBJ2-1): NAGVMQNPRHLVRRRGQEARLRCSPMKGHSHVYWYRQLPEEGLKFMVYLQKENIIDESGMPKERFSAEFPKEGPSILRIQQVVRGDSAAYFCASSPPSGMRYNEQFFGPGTRLTVL.

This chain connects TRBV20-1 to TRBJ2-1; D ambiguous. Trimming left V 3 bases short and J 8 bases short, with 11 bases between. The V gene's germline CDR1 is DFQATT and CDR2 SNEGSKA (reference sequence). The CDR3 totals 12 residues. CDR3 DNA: TGCAGTGCTAGGGTCGGTCGGGATGAGCAGTTCTTC. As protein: CSARVGRDEQFF.

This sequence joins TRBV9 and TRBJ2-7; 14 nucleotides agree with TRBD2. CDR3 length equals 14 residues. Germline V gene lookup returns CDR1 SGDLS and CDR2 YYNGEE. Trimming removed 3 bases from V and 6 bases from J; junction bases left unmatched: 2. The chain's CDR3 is CASSGLAGGIEQYF. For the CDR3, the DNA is TGTGCCAGCAGCGGACTAGCGGGAGGGATCGAGCAGTACTTC.

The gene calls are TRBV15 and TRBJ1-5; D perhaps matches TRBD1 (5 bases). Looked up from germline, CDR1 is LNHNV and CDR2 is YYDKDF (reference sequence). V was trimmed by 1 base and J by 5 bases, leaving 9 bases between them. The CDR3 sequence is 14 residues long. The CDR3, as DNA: TGTGCCACCAGCAGAGCCGGGGGAGATCAGCCCCAGCATTTT. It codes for CATSRAGGDQPQHF.

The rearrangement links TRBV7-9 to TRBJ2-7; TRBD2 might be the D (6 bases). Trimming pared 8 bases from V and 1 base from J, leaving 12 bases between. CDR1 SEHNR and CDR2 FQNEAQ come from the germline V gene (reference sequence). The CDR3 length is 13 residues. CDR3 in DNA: TGTGCCAGCTCCTCTCTAGCGTCCTACGAGCAGTACTTC. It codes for CASSSLASYEQYF.

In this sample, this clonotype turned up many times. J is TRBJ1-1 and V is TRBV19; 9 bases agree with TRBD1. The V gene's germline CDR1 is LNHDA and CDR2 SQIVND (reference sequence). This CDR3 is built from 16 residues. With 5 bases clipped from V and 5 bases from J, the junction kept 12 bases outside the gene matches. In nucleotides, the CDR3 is TGTGCCAGTAGTTCCCCGGGGACAGGGCCAGGTACTGAAGCTTTCTTT. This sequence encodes CASSSPGTGPGTEAFF.

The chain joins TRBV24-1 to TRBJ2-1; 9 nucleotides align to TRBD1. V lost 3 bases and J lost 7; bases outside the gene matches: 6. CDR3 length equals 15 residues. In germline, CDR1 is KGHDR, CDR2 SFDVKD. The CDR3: CATSDNWDRVNEQFF. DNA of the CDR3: TGTGCCACCAGTGATAATTGGGACAGGGTAAATGAGCAGTTCTTC.

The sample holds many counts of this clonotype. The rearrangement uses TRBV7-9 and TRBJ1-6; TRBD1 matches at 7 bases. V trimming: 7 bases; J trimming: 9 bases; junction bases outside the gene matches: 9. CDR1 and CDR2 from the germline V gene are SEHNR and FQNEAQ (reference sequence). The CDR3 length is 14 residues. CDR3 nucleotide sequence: TGTGCCAGCACCGGGGGGAGGGACAGTTCACCCCTCCACTTT. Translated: CASTGGRDSSPLHF.

CDR3 amino acids: CASSEWGIQPQHF. The CDR3 bases are TGTGCCAGCAGTGAATGGGGAATTCAGCCCCAGCATTTT. The chain joins TRBV2 to TRBJ1-5; D uncertain. This CDR3 region has 13 residues. Trimming pared 2 bases from V and 6 bases from J, leaving 8 bases between. Per the germline V gene, CDR1 is SNHLY and CDR2 is FYNNEI. Based on the CDR3 plus reference TRBV2 and TRBJ1-5, the full variable domain is EPEVTQTPSHQVTQMGQEVILRCVPISNHLYFYWYRQILGQKVEFLVSFYNNEISEKSEIFDDQFSVERPDGSNFTLKIRSTKLEDSAMYFCASSEWGIQPQHFGDGTRLSIL.

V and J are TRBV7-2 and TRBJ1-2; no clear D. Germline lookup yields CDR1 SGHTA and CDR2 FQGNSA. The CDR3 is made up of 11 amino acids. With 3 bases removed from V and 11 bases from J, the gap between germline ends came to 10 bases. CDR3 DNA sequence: TGTGCCAGCAGCTTGTCCAGCGGGTACACCTTC. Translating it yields CASSLSSGYTF.

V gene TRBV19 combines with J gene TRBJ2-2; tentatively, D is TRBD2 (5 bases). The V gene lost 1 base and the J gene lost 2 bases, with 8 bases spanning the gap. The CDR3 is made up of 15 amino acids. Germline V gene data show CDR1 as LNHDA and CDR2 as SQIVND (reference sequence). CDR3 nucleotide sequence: TGTGCCAGTAGTATAGGCCTAGCAAACACCGGGGAGCTGTTTTTT. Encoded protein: CASSIGLANTGELFF.

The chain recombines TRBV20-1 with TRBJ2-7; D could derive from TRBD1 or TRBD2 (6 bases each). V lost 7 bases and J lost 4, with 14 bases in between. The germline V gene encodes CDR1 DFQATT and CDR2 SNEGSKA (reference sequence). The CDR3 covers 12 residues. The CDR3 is CSVGGGKYEQYF. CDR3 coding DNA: TGCAGTGTAGGAGGGGGGAAATACGAGCAGTACTTC.

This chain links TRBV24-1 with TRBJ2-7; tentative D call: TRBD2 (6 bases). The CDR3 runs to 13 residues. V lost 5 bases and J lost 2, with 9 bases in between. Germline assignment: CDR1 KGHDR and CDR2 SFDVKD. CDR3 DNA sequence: TGTGCCACCAGTGCGGGGGTAACCTACGAGCAGTACTTC. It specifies CATSAGVTYEQYF.

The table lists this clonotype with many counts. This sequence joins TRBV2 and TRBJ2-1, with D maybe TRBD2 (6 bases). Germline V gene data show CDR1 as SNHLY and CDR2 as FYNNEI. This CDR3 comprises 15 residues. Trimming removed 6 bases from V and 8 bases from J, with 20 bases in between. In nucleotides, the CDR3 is TGTGCCAGCAGCGAGCGGGTGTGGGGTGAGGATGAGCAGTTCTTC. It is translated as CASSERVWGEDEQFF.

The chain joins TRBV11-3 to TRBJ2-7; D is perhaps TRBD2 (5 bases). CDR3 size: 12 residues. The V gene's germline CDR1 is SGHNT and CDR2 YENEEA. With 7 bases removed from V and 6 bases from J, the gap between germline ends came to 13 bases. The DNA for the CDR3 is TGTGCCAGCAACTCGGGGTACGGCGAGCAGTACTTC. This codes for CASNSGYGEQYF.

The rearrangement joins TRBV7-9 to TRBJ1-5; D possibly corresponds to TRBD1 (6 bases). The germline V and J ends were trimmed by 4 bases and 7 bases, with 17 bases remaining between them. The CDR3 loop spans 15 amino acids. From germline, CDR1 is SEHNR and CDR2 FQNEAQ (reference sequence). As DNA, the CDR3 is TGTGCCAGCAGCTCCCGGCTACAGGGATACCAGCCCCAGCATTTT. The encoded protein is CASSSRLQGYQPQHF. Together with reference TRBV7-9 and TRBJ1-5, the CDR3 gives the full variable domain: DTGVSQNPRHKITKRGQNVTFRCDPISEHNRLYWYRQTLGQGPEFLTYFQNEAQLEKSRLLSDRFSAERPKGSFSTLEIQRTEQGDSAMYLCASSSRLQGYQPQHFGDGTRLSIL.

CDR3 protein: CASSLADRGRTDTQYF. The CDR3 nucleotides are TGCGCCAGCAGCTTGGCGGACAGGGGACGCACAGATACGCAGTATTTT. This chain links TRBV5-1 with TRBJ2-3; 9 bases line up with TRBD1. The CDR3 extends over 16 amino acids. V was clipped by 0 bases and J by 1 base; unmatched bases: 3. Germline V gene data show CDR1 as SGHRS and CDR2 as YFSETQ.

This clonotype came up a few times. Here the CDR3 reads CSANRGPSEQYF. Here the CDR3 DNA reads TGCAGCGCCAATAGGGGCCCCTCCGAGCAGTACTTC. The chain joins TRBV29-1 to TRBJ2-7; weak D call: TRBD1 (5 bases). Germline loops: CDR1 SQVTM, CDR2 ANQGSEA. V dropped 7 bases and J dropped 6 bases, with 16 bases sitting between them. CDR3 length: 12 amino acids.

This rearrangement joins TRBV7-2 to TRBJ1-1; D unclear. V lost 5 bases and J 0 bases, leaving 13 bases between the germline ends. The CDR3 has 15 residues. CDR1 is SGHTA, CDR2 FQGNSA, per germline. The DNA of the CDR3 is TGTGCCAGCAGCCTAGGGTCGACGGTGAACACTGAAGCTTTCTTT. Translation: CASSLGSTVNTEAFF.

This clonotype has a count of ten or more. CDR3 in amino acids: CASSQDSGPLEAFF. Here the CDR3 DNA reads TGTGCCAGCAGCCAAGATTCCGGTCCCCTGGAAGCTTTCTTT. The chain carries TRBV14 and TRBJ1-1; D unresolved. Looked up from germline, CDR1 is SGHDN and CDR2 is FVKESK. Between the trimmed V and J ends, which lost 0 bases and 8 bases, there was a span of 13 bases. CDR3 length: 14 residues.

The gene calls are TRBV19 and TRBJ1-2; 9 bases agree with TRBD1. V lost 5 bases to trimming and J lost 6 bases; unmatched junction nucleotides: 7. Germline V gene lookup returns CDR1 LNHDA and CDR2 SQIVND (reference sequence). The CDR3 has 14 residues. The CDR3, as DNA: TGTGCCAGTAGTTCGGACAGGGGTCAAAATGGCTACACCTTC. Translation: CASSSDRGQNGYTF.

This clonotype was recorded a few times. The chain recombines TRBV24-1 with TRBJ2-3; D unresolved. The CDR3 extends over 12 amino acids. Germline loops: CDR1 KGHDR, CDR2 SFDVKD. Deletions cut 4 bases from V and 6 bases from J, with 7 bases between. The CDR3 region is CATSDVQDTQYF. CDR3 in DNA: TGTGCCACCAGTGACGTACAGGATACGCAGTATTTT.

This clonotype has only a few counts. CDR3 region: CASSHRPDRVTMNTEAFF. The DNA for the CDR3 is TGCGCCAGCAGCCACCGCCCAGACAGGGTGACCATGAACACTGAAGCTTTCTTT. The chain links TRBV4-1 to TRBJ1-1; 7 bases match TRBD1. CDR3 length equals 18 residues. Per germline, CDR1 MGHRA and CDR2 YSYEKL. V lost 3 bases, J lost 0 bases, and 13 bases stayed unmatched.